One sample yielded the 4 T cell receptor beta chains listed below, sequenced in a study of tumor and adjacent non-tumor tissue in lung cancer. The template was RNA from unsorted bulk tissue. The library came from three nested PCR rounds adapted from ARM-PCR protocols. TCRdb redid the calling of the multiplex PCR reads with MiXCR, one entry per CDR3 protein. The sample holds about 93,000 distinct CDR3 sequences; about 67% are singletons and the top ten take 18%. Sequences were obtained from lung tumor tissue. These receptors were collected from a man aged 55 to 69 with non-small cell lung cancer.

For this clonotype: It may be a read error: a sequence one base away is much more abundant. J is TRBJ1-1 and V is TRBV5-1; D is perhaps TRBD1 (6 bases). V was cut by 4 bases and J by 6 bases, with 22 bases left in between. This CDR3 contains 16 residues. Looked up from germline, CDR1 is SGHRS and CDR2 is YFSETQ. The DNA of the CDR3 is TGCGCCAGCAGCCGCGATCCGGGACATGGGGCCTCTGAAGCTTTCTTT. Translation: CASSRDPGHGASEAFF.

About this clonotype: It may be a read error: a sequence one base away is much more abundant. The chain has TRBV7-9 and TRBJ2-2, with a tentative D call TRBD2 (5 bases). The CDR3 has 16 residues. Germline loops: CDR1 SEHNR, CDR2 FQNEAQ (reference sequence). CDR3 protein: CANSSPAGGNTGELFF. The CDR3 region has the DNA TGTGCCAACAGCTCCCCGGCGGGCGGGAACACCGGGGAGCTGTTTTTT.

As for this clonotype: The conserved phenylalanine or tryptophan is not found at the CDR3 terminus, so this likely reflects a read error. This chain links TRBV6-1 with TRBJ2-7; 8 nucleotides line up with TRBD1. This CDR3 has 14 amino acids. The germline CDR1 and CDR2 sequences are MNHNS and SASEGT. V shed 6 bases and J 3 bases; nucleotides not matched to a gene: 7. The CDR3 nucleotides read TGTGCCAGCAGCGCTGGGACAGGCCTCTACGAGCAGTACTTA. Translation: CASSAGTGLYEQYL.

About this clonotype: Germline and junction disagree at one end, which may indicate a read error. The rearrangement uses TRBV6-5 and TRBJ2-1, with D perhaps matching TRBD1 or TRBD2 (5 bases each). The CDR3 length is 15 residues. The V gene's germline CDR1 is MNHEY and CDR2 SVGAGI. CDR3 protein: CTSTKGRSSYNEQSF. For the CDR3, the DNA is TGTACCAGCACTAAGGGACGGAGCTCCTACAATGAGCAGTCCTTC.